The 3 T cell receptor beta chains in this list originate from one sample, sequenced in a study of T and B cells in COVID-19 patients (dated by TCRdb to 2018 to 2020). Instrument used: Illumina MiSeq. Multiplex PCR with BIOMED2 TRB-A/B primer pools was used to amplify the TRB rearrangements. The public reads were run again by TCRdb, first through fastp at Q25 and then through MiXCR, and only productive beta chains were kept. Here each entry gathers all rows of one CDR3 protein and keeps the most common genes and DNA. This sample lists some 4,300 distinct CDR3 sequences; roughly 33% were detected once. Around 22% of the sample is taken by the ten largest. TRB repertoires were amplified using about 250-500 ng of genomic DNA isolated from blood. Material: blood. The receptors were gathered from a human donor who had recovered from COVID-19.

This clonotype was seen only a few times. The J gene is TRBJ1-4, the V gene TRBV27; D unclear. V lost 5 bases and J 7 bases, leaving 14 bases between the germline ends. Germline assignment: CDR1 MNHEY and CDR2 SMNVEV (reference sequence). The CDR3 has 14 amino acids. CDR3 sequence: CASSRMEDGEKLFF. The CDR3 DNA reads TGTGCCAGCAGTCGCATGGAGGACGGTGAAAAACTGTTTTTT.

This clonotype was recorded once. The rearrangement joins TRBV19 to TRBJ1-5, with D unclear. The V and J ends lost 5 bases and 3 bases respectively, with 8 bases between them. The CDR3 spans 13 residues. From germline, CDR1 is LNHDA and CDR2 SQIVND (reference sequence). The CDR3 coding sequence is TGTGCCAGTAGTGGGCCGAACAATCAGCCCCAGCATTTT. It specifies CASSGPNNQPQHF.

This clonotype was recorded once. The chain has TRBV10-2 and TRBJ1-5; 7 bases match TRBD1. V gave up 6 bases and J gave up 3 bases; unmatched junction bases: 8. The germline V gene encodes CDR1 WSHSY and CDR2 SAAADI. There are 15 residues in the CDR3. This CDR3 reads CASRGTGANNQPQHF. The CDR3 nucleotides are TGCGCCAGCAGGGGCACAGGGGCGAACAATCAGCCCCAGCATTTT.